The clone carrying this T cell receptor beta chain has at least ten counts. The data were obtained in a study of T-cell reconstitution after alpha-beta-depleted transplantation in children. The germline V gene has CDR1 LGHNA and CDR2 YSLEER. This CDR3 has 15 residues. V lost 3 bases to trimming and J lost 0 bases, with 11 bases between them. This sample's TCRbeta library carried unique molecular identifier barcodes. TCRdb re-called the PCR reads through MiXCR, storing one row per CDR3 protein. The table lists approximately 590,000 distinct CDR3 sequences, approximately 10% of them singletons. The chain joins TRBV4-3 to TRBJ1-1; TRBD1 might be the D (6 bases). This TCR derives from a human donor who donated a stem cell graft to a child with acute myeloid leukemia. The sample here was PBMCs from the stem cell graft donor, taken from the stem cell graft. The CDR3 region is CASSQIGQMNTEAFF. DNA for the CDR3: TGCGCCAGCAGCCAGATCGGACAGATGAACACTGAAGCTTTCTTT.